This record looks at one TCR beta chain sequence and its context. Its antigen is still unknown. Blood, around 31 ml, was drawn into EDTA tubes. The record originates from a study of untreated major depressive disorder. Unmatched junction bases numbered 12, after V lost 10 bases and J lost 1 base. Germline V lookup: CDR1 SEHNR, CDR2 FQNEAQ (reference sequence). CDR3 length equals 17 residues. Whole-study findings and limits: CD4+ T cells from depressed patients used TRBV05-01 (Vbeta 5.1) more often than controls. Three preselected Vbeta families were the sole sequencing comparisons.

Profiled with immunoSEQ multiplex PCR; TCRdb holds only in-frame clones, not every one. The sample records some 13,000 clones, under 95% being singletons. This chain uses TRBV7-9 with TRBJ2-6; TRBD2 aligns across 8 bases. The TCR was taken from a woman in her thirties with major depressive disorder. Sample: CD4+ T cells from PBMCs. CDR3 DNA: TGTGCCACGCCCATCCGGGAGGGCCTGTCTGGGGCCAACGTCCTGACTTTC. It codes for CATPIREGLSGANVLTF.